What follows describes a single T cell receptor (beta chain). Its target is unknown. These data are taken from a study of tumor-infiltrating lymphocytes in localized non-small cell lung cancer. Study-wide context: The cohort mixed smokers and never-smokers, several histologies, and some post-neoadjuvant-chemotherapy samples.

The study's findings and limits: No link was found between tumor T-cell fraction and recurrence-free survival.

Clones were read by immunoSEQ multiplex PCR, and TCRdb kept only the in-frame ones, dropping some. The table lists roughly 14,000 clones, around 82% of them singletons, with 15% to 20% in the top ten. The CDR3 length is 16 residues. Deletions cut 0 bases from V and 0 bases from J, with 14 bases between. From germline, CDR1 is GTSNPN and CDR2 SVGIG (reference sequence). The sequence derives from a human donor with non-small cell lung cancer. The sample taken for sequencing was lung tumor tissue. The J gene is TRBJ2-5, the V gene TRBV30; no clear D gene. CDR3 bases: TGTGCCTGGAGTGTTCCCGTTTGGAATCACCAAGAGACCCAGTACTTC. As protein: CAWSVPVWNHQETQYF.